This T cell receptor (beta chain) was recovered during a study of cytomegalovirus exposure and HLA in healthy donors listed by TCRdb under 2017. For context, the study as a whole: An earlier analysis of under 600 of the donors reported more than 250 Gb of sequence data and 120 million or so unique TCR beta sequences from about 179 million T cells. An early release that covered about 640 HLA-typed donors contained approximately 300 gigabases of sequencing data and 65 million to 100 million unique TCR sequences. The genetic ancestry cluster associated with self-reported Caucasian donors included 70% to 85% of the 398 genotyped donors. The aim of the study was to test whether cataloging public T cell receptors could identify signatures of past pathogen exposure. The T cell repertoires of around 670 subjects were profiled by immunosequencing and related to cytomegalovirus serostatus. A separate validation cohort of roughly 130 different subjects was used in addition to the approximately 640-subject first cohort. To predict cytomegalovirus infection status, the study combined high-throughput TCR immunosequencing, statistical association of individual TCRs with disease status, and machine learning. In a later analysis, previously published TCR beta repertoires from about 670 donors were re-analyzed and high-resolution HLA genotyping was added so that TCR occurrence patterns could be studied. Rather than using new phenotypic data, the later analysis identified candidate immune exposures from TCR beta sequences and from how often those sequences occurred across donors. To decide whether each TCR beta V gene segment behaved as functional or pseudogenic, an earlier analysis of approximately 590 of the donors relied on high-throughput TCR beta sequencing. Donor age, sex, ethnicity and CMV serostatus were compiled together with the repertoire data. In a later genetic analysis, genome-wide SNP genotypes for about 65% of the roughly 700 donors were used, and that subset was treated as a discovery cohort. Every discovery cohort repertoire had been produced on one sequencing platform. HLA typing covered class I and class II loci at four-digit resolution. The number of donors typed differed by locus, with roughly 629-640 for A, B, C, DRB1 and DQB1, around 520 for DQA1, over 600 for DPA1, and some 470 for DPB1. A few DR-DQ haplotypes were treated as single units for association and clustering because of strong linkage in the cohort. On average, about 240,000 unique TCR beta nucleotide sequences were sequenced per donor among roughly 430 genotyped donors of the cohort, with about 19% of those sequences being non-productive. Findings and caveats that apply to the study as a whole: Specific HLA alleles were associated with 16,951 TCR beta sequences at a false discovery rate of 0.05 in a later analysis. Linkage disequilibrium might explain the correlated functional status among segregating V segments, but an unknown experimental factor could not be ruled out. While some public TCRs were present in many individuals, most TCR sequences turned up only very rarely across donors. The presence/absence analyses assumed that sequencing depth was roughly uniform across donors, and that assumption may not be true. A later genetic analysis associated a missense DCLRE1C variant with V-gene and J-gene trimming of TCR beta chains, and an independent cohort replicated the association. Some IMGT-functional V segments, including TRBV6-2 and TRBV6-3, could not be distinguished by the 87-base-pair reads and were therefore excluded. Compared with equally common non-associated chains, HLA-associated TCR beta chains in a later analysis were more clonally expanded and had lower generation probabilities. An earlier analysis of approximately 600 of the donors showed that most TCR beta V segments appeared in productive rearrangements either about 87% or about 30% of the time, which broadly matched IMGT annotations. In a later analysis, several top co-occurrence clusters were reported to appear linked to parvovirus B19, influenza, CMV and Epstein-Barr virus. The classifier was reported to diagnose cytomegalovirus status with high specificity and sensitivity in both the original and validation cohorts. When HLA alleles, especially DR and DQ, strongly co-occurred, TCR associations were difficult to assign to individual alleles. Over 15 rarely observed V segments, including chromosome 9 orphons, were excluded from the earlier analysis of some 590 of the donors because counts were too low. A cluster of highly shared sequence variants was judged likely to represent a technical artifact of the sequencing pipeline. A later analysis found that TCR association rates varied across HLA loci, with DRB1 alleles showing the most associated TCRs and HLA-C alleles the fewest. In vitro tests confirmed that a few of the cytomegalovirus-associated TCR beta chains recognize cytomegalovirus antigens. A further reported finding was that TCR beta sequences accurately predicted the HLA-A and HLA-B alleles for most subjects in the first cohort. This cohort had only TCR beta chains sequenced, and the lack of alpha or paired-chain data limited which features could be detected. In a later genetic analysis, fewer N-insertions in productive TCRs were reported among donors in an Asian-associated ancestry cluster than the roughly 710-donor mean. A later analysis found that most CMV-associated TCR beta chains appeared HLA-restricted, with HLA associations seemingly driven largely by CMV exposure. According to the authors, the approach could potentially be generalized to other disease states and immunological phenotypes. HLA typing was unavailable for some donors at each locus, so association tests used only the typed subset. Immune exposure information for the cohort was limited to CMV serostatus. In the study, some 160 TCR beta chains were listed as associated with cytomegalovirus.

The CDR3 runs 15 residues from the cysteine to the phenylalanine. The retained sequence is limited to the CDR3, 45 bases, with the frame set at the first base. From the germline V gene (reference sequence), CDR1 is LNHNV and CDR2 is YYDKDF. V is reduced by 4 bases and J by 4 bases, leaving a spacing of 13 bases between them. The cohort was made up of approximately 670 healthy bone marrow donors. All cohort members were sampled while nominally healthy, although unrecorded immune exposures were likely present. The donor tested CMV seropositive, placing the donor among the 289 seropositive members of the cohort. A peripheral blood sample was collected from each donor, and TCR beta sequencing was performed on peripheral blood mononuclear cells. Genomic DNA extraction from the blood cell samples was performed with the Qiagen DNeasy Blood Extraction Kit. The receptor library was made with the immunoSEQ multiplex PCR assay. For the multiplex PCR, a mixture combining 60 forward primers for TCR Vbeta segments and 13 reverse primers for TCR Jbeta segments was used. Amplification of the CDR3 region of rearranged TCR beta genes was performed with a multiplex PCR assay on genomic DNA. The amplified TCR beta libraries were sequenced on the Illumina HiSeq System as 87-base-pair reads. The paper's processing steps were these. A later analysis tallied tens of millions of unique TCR beta chains across the 700 or so repertoires, and approximately 11 million of those chains were shared by two or more donors. Raw reads were error-corrected and collapsed into unique sequences with a nearest-neighbor algorithm that merged closely related sequences to remove PCR and sequencing errors. V, D and J gene segments were assigned by aligning CDR3 sequences to IMGT reference sequences. For a sequence to be retained, at least a six-nucleotide match to both a V gene segment and a J gene segment was required. A rearrangement was called productive if the CDR3 had no stop codons and remained in frame with V and J, and every other rearrangement was called non-productive. CDR3 was defined according to IMGT convention as the region running from the second conserved V-encoded cysteine to the conserved J-encoded phenylalanine. In an earlier analysis of roughly 610 of the donors, sequences lacking an unambiguous match to a single V gene segment were excluded. An earlier analysis of some 610 of the donors called V segments functional above 56.7% productive rearrangements and segregating when the between-donor standard deviation exceeded 5%. A statistical classification framework was built for diagnosing cytomegalovirus status from the catalog of TCR beta chain sequences. In a later analysis, TCR nucleotide sequences were compared against IMGT/GENE-DB human TR gene sequences so that V and J genes could be assigned. Using the TCRdist pipeline, a later analysis assigned CDR3 sequences along with most-parsimonious VDJ recombination scenarios. In a later analysis, each TCR beta chain was defined by its CDR3 amino acid sequence together with its V-gene family, and reads without a unique V-gene family were excluded. A later analysis removed roughly 590 highly shared, low-generation-probability nucleotide sequences to deal with suspected cross-contamination and a sequencing artifact. For each public chain, a later analysis derived a clonal expansion index from normalized ranks of inferred template counts within each repertoire. A later analysis computed generation probabilities with a VDJ recombination model fitted to out-of-frame rearrangements, and checked the results against IGoR. In a later analysis, TCR-TCR, TCR-HLA and TCR-CMV co-occurrence was scored with hypergeometric tests, and a repertoire-size bias correction was applied to TCR pairs. In a later analysis, false discovery rates were estimated by permuting HLA or CMV assignments 20 times. In a later analysis, co-occurring TCRs were grouped using DBSCAN, with TCRdist sequence similarity added in when clustering inside HLA-allele-positive subsets. For co-occurrence clustering, repertoires with fewer than 30,000 or more than 120,000 public chains were excluded, along with about five repertoires with anomalous nucleotide sharing. TCRdb mirrors the immuneACCESS table, restricted to in-frame sequences. Some clones are absent from its copies; in checked studies, under half trace to an unresolved V gene, and the reason for the others is unknown. V and J calls and clone size come straight from that table; D and trimming were deduced from the DNA. Present in this sample are 150,000 to 200,000 clones, 75% of which were seen just once. The biggest ten clones account for approximately 11% of the sample.

To note about this clone: Its target antigen remains unknown. Per-base quality was not reported, and no clone a single base away is much larger than it.

Recombination connected TRBV15 to TRBJ1-4, with an unclear D gene assignment. The sequencing sample was made of PBMCs. The clonotype originates from a man younger than 35 in good health and CMV-seropositive. The nucleotides read TGTGCCACCAGCAAGACTCGTGCCCTTAATGAAAAACTGTTTTTT. Its product reads: CATSKTRALNEKLFF.